This is a list of T cell receptor beta chains from one sample in a study of shared clonotypes between healthy human individuals. TCRdb's copy holds only in-frame clones and misses some; the assay was immunoSEQ multiplex PCR. The table records about 600,000 clones, around 95% of them present only once. The source material was naive CD8+ T cells sorted from blood. These receptors came from a woman in her twenties or thirties in good health. CDR3s include the opening cysteine and the closing phenylalanine or tryptophan. D genes are given only for firm matches. Part of the rows lack a size; the others show once, few, many or a class for expanded clones.

.	.	TRBV27	TRBJ2-1	TGTGCCAGCAGTTTACGGGACTCCTCCTACAATGAGCAGTTCTTC	CASSLRDSSYNEQFF
.	.	TRBV19	TRBJ1-5	TGTGCCAGTAGTAGCTCCGGGAGCTTAGCTAATCAGCCCCAGCATTTT	CASSSSGSLANQPQHF
once	.	TRBV5-4	TRBJ2-7	TGTGCCAGCAGCTTGTTTCCCCAGGAGGAGCACGAGCAGTACTTC	CASSLFPQEEHEQYF
.	TRBD1	TRBV28	TRBJ2-7	TGTGCCAGCAGTTTCGGGACAGGGATCAACGAGCAGTACTTC	CASSFGTGINEQYF
once	TRBD2	TRBV7-2	TRBJ2-2	TGTGCCAGCAGCTTCACCGTGCTAGCGGGTGGAAACACCGGGGAGCTGTTTTTT	CASSFTVLAGGNTGELFF
.	.	TRBV28	TRBJ2-7	TGTGCCAGCAGTTTAGCGAACGAGCAGTACTTC	CASSLANEQYF
.	.	TRBV5-6	TRBJ1-1	TGTGCCAGCAGCATACACGGTGTCACTGAAGCTTTCTTT	CASSIHGVTEAFF
.	.	TRBV9	TRBJ2-3	TGTGCCAGCAGCGTAGCGGGGATCACAGATACGCAGTATTTT	CASSVAGITDTQYF
once	.	TRBV7-6	TRBJ1-1	TGTGCCAGCAGCAGAGGGACGGAGGCCCTCACTGAAGCTTTCTTT	CASSRGTEALTEAFF
.	.	TRBV5-6	TRBJ2-3	TGTGCCAGCAGCTTCCCTGGACGAACAGATACGCAGTATTTT	CASSFPGRTDTQYF
.	.	TRBV4-1	TRBJ2-1	TGCGCCAGCAGCCAAGGCCGAGGCGATGAGCAGTTCTTC	CASSQGRGDEQFF
once	.	TRBV29-1	TRBJ2-1	TGCAGCGTTGAGGGCCGGGGCACCTACAATGAGCAGTTCTTC	CSVEGRGTYNEQFF
.	.	TRBV11-2	TRBJ2-1	TGTGCCAGCAGCTTTGAGGGCGTACGGCAGTTCTTC	CASSFEGVRQFF
.	.	TRBV7-9	TRBJ1-3	TGTGCCAGCAGCACCAGCGAGGCAAGAGGAAACACCATATATTTT	CASSTSEARGNTIYF
.	TRBD1	TRBV11-2	TRBJ2-7	TGTGCCAGCAGCTTAGATTGGTCAGGGGGCTTCTACGAGCAGTACTTC	CASSLDWSGGFYEQYF
.	.	TRBV19	TRBJ1-2	TGTGCCACCGCACAGGTTAACTATGGCTACACCTTC	CATAQVNYGYTF
.	TRBD1	TRBV28	TRBJ2-7	TGTGCCAGCAGCCCGGACAGGGGACGTTCCTACGAGCAGTACTTC	CASSPDRGRSYEQYF
.	TRBD1	TRBV6-6	TRBJ1-5	TGTGCCAGCAGTCTCCGGGACAGCTATAGCAATCAGCCCCAGCATTTT	CASSLRDSYSNQPQHF
.	TRBD2	TRBV4-1	TRBJ2-7	TGCGCCAGCAGCCCCCCTTGGGCTAGCGGGTACGAGCAGTACTTC	CASSPPWASGYEQYF
.	TRBD2	TRBV6-1	TRBJ2-5	TGTGCCAGCAGTGAAGTCCCTAGCGGGTTACAAGAGACCCAGTACTTC	CASSEVPSGLQETQYF
.	.	TRBV6-5	TRBJ2-7	TGTGCCACGGAACCCAACGAGAAGAGGGGCCACGAGCAGTACTTC	CATEPNEKRGHEQYF
.	.	TRBV27	TRBJ1-1	TGTGCCAGCAGCAGGGGCTCCATGAACACTGAAGCTTTCTTT	CASSRGSMNTEAFF
.	TRBD1	TRBV10-3	TRBJ2-6	TGTGCCATCAGTGAGTCCCCTAGGGGGACAGGGTGGTCTGGGGCCAACGTCCTGACTTTC	CAISESPRGTGWSGANVLTF
.	.	TRBV5-1	TRBJ2-3	TGCGCCAGCAGCTTGGGAGGCCGGAGTCCTAGCACAGATACGCAGTATTTT	CASSLGGRSPSTDTQYF
once	TRBD1	TRBV9	TRBJ1-2	TGTGCCAGCAGCGCCTCGGACAGGGGGGATGGCTACACCTTC	CASSASDRGDGYTF
.	.	TRBV7-9	TRBJ2-7	TGTGCCAGCAGCCCGGTTTGGGCCGGCCACGAGCAGTACTTC	CASSPVWAGHEQYF
once	.	TRBV4-1	TRBJ1-1	TGCGCCAGCAGCCAAGATGATGTAGTGGACACTGAAGCTTTCTTT	CASSQDDVVDTEAFF
.	.	TRBV5-6	TRBJ2-2	TGTGCCAGCAGCTTTCTCACGGAGACCGGGGAGCTGTTTTTT	CASSFLTETGELFF
.	TRBD1	TRBV7-9	TRBJ1-2	TGTGCCAGCGGACAGGGGAGGGCTCCCTATGGCTACACCTTC	CASGQGRAPYGYTF
.	.	TRBV6-5	TRBJ2-1	TGTGCCAGCAGTTACTCGAGTAACGGTGAGCAGTTCTTC	CASSYSSNGEQFF
.	TRBD1	TRBV28	TRBJ1-5	TGTGCCAGCAGGCCGACAGGGGGCGGCAATCAGCCCCAGCATTTT	CASRPTGGGNQPQHF
.	.	TRBV7-9	TRBJ2-1	TGTGCCAGCAGAAGACAGGGAGGCGGCTACCTCTACAATGAGCAGTTCTTC	CASRRQGGGYLYNEQFF
.	.	TRBV11-2	TRBJ1-5	TGTGCCAGCAGCTTTCGCCGGGGTGAGCCCCAGCATTTT	CASSFRRGEPQHF
.	.	TRBV29-1	TRBJ2-7	TGCAGCGTCCGAGGGGGGGGAGAATCCTACGAGCAGTACTTC	CSVRGGGESYEQYF
.	.	TRBV28	TRBJ1-1	TGTGCCAGCAGGTTCGGAGGGGGGACTGAAGCTTTCTTT	CASRFGGGTEAFF
.	TRBD2	TRBV2	TRBJ2-1	TGTGCCAGCAGTGGTACCGGGACTAGCGCCTACAATGAGCAGTTCTTC	CASSGTGTSAYNEQFF
.	.	TRBV9	TRBJ2-3	TGTGCCAGCAGCTCACTAGAAGATACGCAGTATTTT	CASSSLEDTQYF